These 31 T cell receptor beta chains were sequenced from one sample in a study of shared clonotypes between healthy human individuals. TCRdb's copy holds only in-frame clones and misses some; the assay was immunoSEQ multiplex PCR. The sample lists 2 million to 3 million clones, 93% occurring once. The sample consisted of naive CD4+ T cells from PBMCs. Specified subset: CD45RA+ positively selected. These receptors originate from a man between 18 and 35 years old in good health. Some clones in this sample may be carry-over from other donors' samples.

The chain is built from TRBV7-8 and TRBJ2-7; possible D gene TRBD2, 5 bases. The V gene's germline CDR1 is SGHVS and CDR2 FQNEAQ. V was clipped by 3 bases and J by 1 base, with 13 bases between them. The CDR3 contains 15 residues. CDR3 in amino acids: CASSLVRAPSYEQYF. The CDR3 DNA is TGTGCCAGCAGCTTGGTGAGGGCACCATCCTACGAGCAGTACTTC.

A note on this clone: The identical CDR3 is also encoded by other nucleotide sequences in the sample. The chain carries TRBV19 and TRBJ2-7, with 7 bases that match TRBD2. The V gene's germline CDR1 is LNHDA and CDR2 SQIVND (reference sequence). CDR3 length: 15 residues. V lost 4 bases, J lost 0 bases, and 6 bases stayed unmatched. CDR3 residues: CASSTGLGSSYEQYF. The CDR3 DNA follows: TGTGCCAGTAGTACAGGACTAGGTAGCTCCTACGAGCAGTACTTC.

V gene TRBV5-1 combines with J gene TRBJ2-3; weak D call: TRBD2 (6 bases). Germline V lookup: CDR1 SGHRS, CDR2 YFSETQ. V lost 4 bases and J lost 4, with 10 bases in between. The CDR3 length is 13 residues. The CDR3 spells CASSETSSDTQYF. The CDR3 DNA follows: TGCGCCAGCAGCGAGACTAGTTCAGATACGCAGTATTTT.

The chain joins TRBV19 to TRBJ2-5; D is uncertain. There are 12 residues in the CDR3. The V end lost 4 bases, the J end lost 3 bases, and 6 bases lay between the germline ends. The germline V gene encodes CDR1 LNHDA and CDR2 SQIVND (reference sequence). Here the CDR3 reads CASSTLEETQYF. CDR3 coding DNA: TGTGCCAGTAGTACCCTCGAAGAGACCCAGTACTTC.

In DNA, the CDR3 is TGTGCCAGCAGCTTAGGGCAATCCCTCTATGGCTACACCTTC. Translation: CASSLGQSLYGYTF. The chain is built from TRBV7-9 and TRBJ1-2; D is ambiguous. V dropped 1 base and J dropped 4 bases, with 10 bases sitting between them. The CDR3 runs to 14 residues. Germline CDR1 is SEHNR and CDR2 is FQNEAQ (reference sequence).

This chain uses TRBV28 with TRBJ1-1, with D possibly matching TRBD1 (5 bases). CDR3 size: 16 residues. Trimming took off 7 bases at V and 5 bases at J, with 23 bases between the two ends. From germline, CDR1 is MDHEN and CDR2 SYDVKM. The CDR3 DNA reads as TGTGCCAGCACCAGAGGCAGTGAGGGGCTAGGTACTGAAGCTTTCTTT. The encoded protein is CASTRGSEGLGTEAFF.

In nucleotides, the CDR3 is TGTGCCAGCTCACCATCCGTACGGGACAGGGGTAGATATGGCTACACCTTC. It yields the protein CASSPSVRDRGRYGYTF. This rearrangement joins TRBV18 to TRBJ1-2; 10 bases are shared with TRBD1. The CDR3 loop spans 17 amino acids. J lost 5 bases, V lost 2 bases, and 11 bases had no gene match. Per germline, CDR1 KGHSH and CDR2 LQKENI. The whole variable domain, remainder taken from reference TRBV18 and TRBJ1-2, is NAGVMQNPRHLVRRRGQEARLRCSPMKGHSHVYWYRQLPEEGLKFMVYLQKENIIDESGMPKERFSAEFPKEGPSILRIQQVVRGDSAAYFCASSPSVRDRGRYGYTFGSGTRLTVV.

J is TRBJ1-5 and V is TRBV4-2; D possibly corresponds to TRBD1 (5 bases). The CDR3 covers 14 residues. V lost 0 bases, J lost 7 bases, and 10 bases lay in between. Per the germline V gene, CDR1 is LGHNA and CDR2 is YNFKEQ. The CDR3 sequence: CASSQDARGQPQHF. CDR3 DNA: TGTGCCAGCAGCCAAGATGCGAGGGGACAGCCCCAGCATTTT.

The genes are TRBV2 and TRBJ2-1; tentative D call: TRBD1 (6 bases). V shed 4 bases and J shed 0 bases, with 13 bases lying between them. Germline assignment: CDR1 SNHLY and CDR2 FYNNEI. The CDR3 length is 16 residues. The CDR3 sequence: CASSGPQGSSYNEQFF. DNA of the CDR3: TGTGCCAGCAGTGGACCACAGGGTAGCTCCTACAATGAGCAGTTCTTC.

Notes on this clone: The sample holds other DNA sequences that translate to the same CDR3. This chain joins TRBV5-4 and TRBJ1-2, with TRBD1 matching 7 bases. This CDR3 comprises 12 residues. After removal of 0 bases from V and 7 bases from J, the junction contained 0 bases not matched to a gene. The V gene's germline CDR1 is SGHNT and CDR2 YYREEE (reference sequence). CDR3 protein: CASSLDRGGYTF. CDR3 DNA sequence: TGTGCCAGCAGCTTGGACAGGGGTGGCTACACCTTC.

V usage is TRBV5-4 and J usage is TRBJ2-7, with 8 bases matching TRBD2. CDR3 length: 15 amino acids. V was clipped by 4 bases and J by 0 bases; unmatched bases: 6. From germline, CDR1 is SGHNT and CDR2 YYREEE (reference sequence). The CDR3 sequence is CASSRISGISYEQYF. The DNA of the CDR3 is TGTGCCAGCAGCCGGATTAGCGGGATCTCCTACGAGCAGTACTTC.

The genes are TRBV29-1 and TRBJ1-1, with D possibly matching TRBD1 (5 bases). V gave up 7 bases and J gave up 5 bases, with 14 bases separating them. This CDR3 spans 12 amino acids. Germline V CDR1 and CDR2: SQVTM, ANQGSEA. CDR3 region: CSAPGGMTEAFF. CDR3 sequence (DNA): TGCAGCGCCCCCGGGGGGATGACTGAAGCTTTCTTT.

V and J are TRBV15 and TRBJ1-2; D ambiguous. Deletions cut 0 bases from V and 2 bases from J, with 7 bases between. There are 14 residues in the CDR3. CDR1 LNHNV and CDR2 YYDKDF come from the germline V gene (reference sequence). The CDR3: CATSRDDENYGYTF. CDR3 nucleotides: TGTGCCACCAGCAGAGATGACGAAAACTATGGCTACACCTTC.

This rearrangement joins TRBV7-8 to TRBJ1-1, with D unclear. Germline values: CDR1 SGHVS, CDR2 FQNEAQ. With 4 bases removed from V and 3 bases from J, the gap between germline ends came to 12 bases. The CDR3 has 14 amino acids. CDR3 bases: TGTGCCAGCAGCTACCAGATCAGATACACTGAAGCTTTCTTT. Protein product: CASSYQIRYTEAFF.

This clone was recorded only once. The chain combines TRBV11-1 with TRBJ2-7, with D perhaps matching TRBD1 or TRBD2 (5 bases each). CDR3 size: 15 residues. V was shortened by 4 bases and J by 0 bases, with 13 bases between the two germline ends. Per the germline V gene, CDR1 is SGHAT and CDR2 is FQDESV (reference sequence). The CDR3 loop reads CASSSLGGLSYEQYF. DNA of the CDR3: TGTGCCAGCAGCTCCCTTGGGGGTCTCTCCTACGAGCAGTACTTC.

The CDR3 loop is CASSSGPIGGYGYTF. Written as DNA, the CDR3 is TGTGCCAGCAGCTCCGGACCGATTGGCGGCTATGGCTACACCTTC. The chain employs TRBV5-4 and TRBJ1-2; D gene unclear. With 3 bases removed from V and 4 bases from J, the gap between germline ends came to 16 bases. The CDR3 runs to 15 residues. Germline V gives CDR1 SGHNT, CDR2 YYREEE (reference sequence).

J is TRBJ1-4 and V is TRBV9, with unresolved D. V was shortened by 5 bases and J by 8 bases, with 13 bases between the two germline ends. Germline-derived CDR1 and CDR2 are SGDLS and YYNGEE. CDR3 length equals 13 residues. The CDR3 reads CASSAVLGEKLFF. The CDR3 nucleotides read TGTGCCAGCAGTGCGGTCCTCGGGGAAAAACTGTTTTTT.

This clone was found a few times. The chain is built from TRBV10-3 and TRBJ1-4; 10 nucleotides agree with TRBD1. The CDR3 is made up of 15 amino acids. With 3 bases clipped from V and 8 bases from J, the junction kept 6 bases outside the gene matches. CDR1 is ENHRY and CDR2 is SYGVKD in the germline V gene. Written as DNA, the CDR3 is TGTGCCATCAGTGACCTGGGACAGGGGCGGGAAAAACTGTTTTTT. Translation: CAISDLGQGREKLFF.

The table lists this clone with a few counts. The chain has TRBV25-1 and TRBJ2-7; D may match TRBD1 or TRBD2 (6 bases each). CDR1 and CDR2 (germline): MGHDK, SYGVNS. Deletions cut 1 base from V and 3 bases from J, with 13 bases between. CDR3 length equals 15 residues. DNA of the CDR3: TGTGCCAGCAGTGAATCGGAGGGGGTAGGCTACGAGCAGTACTTC. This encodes CASSESEGVGYEQYF.

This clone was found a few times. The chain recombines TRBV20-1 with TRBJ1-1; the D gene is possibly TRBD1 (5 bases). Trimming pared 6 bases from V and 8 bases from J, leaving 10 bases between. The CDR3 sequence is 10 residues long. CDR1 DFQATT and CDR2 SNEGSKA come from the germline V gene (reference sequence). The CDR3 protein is CSARQPEAFF. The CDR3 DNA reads TGCAGTGCACGACAGCCCGAAGCTTTCTTT.

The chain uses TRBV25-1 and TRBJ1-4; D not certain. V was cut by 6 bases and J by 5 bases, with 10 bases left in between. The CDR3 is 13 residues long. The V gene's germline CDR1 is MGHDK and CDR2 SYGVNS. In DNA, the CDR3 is TGTGCCAGCAGAGATTTGGACAATGAAAAACTGTTTTTT. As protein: CASRDLDNEKLFF.

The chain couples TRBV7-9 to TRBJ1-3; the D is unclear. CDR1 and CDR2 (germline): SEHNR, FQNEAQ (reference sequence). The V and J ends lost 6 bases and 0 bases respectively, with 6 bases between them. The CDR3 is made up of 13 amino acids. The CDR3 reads CASRGSSGNTIYF. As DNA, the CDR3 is TGTGCCAGCAGGGGGAGCTCTGGAAACACCATATATTTT.

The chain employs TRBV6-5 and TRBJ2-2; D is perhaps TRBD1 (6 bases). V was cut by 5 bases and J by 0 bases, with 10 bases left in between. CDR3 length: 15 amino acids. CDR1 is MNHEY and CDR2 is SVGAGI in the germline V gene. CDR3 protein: CASSRGGTNTGELFF. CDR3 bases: TGTGCCAGCAGTAGAGGGGGAACGAACACCGGGGAGCTGTTTTTT.

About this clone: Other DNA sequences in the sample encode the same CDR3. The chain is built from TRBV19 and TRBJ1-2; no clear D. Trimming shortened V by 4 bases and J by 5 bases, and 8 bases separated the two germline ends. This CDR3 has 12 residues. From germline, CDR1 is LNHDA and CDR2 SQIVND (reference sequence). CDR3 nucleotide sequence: TGTGCCAGTAGTACAGGAGGATATGGCTACACCTTC. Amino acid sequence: CASSTGGYGYTF.

For the CDR3, the DNA is TGTGCCAGCAGCTCCGGGACTACCGTCGTCCAAGAGACCCAGTACTTC. Its protein is CASSSGTTVVQETQYF. The chain has TRBV7-6 and TRBJ2-5; 7 bases are shared with TRBD2. From germline, CDR1 is SGHVS and CDR2 FNYEAQ. The CDR3 runs 16 residues. The V and J ends lost 4 bases and 1 base, in that order; junction bases with no gene match: 9.

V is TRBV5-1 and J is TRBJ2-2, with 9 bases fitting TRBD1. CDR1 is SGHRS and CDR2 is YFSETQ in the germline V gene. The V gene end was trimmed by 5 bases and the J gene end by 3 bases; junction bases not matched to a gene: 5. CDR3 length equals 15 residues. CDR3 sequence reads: CASRPGTGYTGELFF. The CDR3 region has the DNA TGCGCCAGCAGGCCCGGGACAGGGTACACCGGGGAGCTGTTTTTT.

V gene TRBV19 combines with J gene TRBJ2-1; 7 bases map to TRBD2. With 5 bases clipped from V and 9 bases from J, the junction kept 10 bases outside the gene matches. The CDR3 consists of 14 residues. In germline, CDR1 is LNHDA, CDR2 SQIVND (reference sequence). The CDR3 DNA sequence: TGTGCCAGTAGTTCAGCGGGGTCATACTCTGAGCAGTTCTTC. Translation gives CASSSAGSYSEQFF.

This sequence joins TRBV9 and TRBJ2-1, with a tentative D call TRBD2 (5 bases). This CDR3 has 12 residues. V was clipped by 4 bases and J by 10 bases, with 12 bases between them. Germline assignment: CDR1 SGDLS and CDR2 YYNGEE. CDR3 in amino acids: CASSTDFGEQFF. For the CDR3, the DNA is TGTGCCAGCAGCACGGACTTCGGGGAGCAGTTCTTC.

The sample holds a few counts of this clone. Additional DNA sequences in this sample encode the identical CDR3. The CDR3 is CASSLTGGNQPQHF. CDR3 bases: TGTGCCAGCAGCCTTACAGGGGGAAATCAGCCCCAGCATTTT. This chain joins TRBV7-2 and TRBJ1-5; 8 bases map to TRBD1. Germline V CDR1 and CDR2: SGHTA, FQGNSA. This CDR3 comprises 14 residues. V dropped 5 bases and J dropped 4; count of bases not matched to a gene: 4.

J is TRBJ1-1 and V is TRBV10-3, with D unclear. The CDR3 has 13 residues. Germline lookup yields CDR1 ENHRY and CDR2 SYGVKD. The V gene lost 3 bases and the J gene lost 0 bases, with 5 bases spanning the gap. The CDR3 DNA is TGTGCCATCAGTGAAGTTATGAACACTGAAGCTTTCTTT. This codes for CAISEVMNTEAFF.

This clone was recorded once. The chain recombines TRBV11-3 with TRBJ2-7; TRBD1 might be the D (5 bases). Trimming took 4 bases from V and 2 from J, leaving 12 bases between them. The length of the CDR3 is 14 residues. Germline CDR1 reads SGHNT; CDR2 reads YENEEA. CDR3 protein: CASSSLGRPYEQYF. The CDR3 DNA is TGTGCCAGCAGCTCCCTGGGGCGTCCCTACGAGCAGTACTTC.